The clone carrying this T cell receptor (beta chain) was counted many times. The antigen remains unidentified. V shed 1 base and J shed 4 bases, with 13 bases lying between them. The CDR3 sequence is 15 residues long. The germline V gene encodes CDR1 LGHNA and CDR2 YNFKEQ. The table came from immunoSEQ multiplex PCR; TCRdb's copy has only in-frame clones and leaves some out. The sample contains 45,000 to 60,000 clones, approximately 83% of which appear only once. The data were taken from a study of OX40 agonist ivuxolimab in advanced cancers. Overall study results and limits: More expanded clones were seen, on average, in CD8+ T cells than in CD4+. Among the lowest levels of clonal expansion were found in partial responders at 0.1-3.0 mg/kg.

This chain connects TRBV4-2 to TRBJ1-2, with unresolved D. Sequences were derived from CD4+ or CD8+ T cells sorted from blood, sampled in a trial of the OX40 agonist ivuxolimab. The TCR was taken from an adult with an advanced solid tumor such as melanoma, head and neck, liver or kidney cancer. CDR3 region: CASSQGGPWGYGYTF. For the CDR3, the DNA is TGTGCCAGCAGCCAAGGAGGGCCATGGGGCTATGGCTACACCTTC.